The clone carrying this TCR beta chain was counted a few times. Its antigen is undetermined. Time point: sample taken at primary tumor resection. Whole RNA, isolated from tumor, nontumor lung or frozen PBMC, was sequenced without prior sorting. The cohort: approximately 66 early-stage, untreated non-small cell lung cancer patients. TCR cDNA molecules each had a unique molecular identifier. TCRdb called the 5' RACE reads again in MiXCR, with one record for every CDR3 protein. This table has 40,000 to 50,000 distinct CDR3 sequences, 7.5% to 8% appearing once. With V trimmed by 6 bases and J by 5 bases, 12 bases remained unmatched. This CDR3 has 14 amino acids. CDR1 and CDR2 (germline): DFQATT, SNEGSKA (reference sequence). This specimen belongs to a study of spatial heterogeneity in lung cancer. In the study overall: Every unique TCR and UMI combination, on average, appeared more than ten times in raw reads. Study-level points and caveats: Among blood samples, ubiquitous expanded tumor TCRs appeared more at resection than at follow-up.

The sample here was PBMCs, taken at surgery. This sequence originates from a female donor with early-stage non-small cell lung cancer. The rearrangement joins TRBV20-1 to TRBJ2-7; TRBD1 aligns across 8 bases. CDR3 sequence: CSAKTGVVDDEQYF. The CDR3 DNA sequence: TGCAGTGCCAAGACAGGGGTTGTAGACGACGAGCAGTACTTC.